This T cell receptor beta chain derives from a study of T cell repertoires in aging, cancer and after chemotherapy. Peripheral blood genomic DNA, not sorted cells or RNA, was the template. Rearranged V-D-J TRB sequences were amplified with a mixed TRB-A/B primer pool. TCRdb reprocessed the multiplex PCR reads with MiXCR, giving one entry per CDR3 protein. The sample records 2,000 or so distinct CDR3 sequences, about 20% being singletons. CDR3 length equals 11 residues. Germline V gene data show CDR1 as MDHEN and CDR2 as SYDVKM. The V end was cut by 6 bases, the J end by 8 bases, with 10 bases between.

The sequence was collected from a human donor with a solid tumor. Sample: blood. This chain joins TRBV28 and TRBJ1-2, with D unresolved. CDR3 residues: CASRMLRGYTF. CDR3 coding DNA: TGTGCCAGCAGGATGTTAAGGGGCTACACCTTC.